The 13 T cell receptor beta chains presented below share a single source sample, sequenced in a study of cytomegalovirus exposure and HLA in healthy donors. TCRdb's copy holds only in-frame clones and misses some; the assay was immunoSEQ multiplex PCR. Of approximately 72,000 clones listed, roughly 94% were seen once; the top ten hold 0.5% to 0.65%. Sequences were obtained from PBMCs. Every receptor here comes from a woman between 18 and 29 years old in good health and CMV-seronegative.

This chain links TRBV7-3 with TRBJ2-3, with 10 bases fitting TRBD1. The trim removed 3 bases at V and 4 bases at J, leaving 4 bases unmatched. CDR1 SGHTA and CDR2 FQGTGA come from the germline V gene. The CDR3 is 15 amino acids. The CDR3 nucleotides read TGTGCCAGCAGCTTGGGACAGGGGACCGCAGATACGCAGTATTTT. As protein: CASSLGQGTADTQYF.

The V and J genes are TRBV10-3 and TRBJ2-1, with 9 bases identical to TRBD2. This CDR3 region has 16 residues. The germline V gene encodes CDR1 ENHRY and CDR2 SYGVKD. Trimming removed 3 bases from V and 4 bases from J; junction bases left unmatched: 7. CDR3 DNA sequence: TGTGCCATCAGTGATTCTGGGCGGGGGGGGTACAATGAGCAGTTCTTC. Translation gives CAISDSGRGGYNEQFF.

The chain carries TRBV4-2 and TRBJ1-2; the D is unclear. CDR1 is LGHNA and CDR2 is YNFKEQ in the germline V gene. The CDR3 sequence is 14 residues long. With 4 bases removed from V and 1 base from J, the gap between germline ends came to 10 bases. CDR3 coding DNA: TGTGCCAGCAGCCCCCCCCGGGGTAACTATGGCTACACCTTC. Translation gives CASSPPRGNYGYTF.

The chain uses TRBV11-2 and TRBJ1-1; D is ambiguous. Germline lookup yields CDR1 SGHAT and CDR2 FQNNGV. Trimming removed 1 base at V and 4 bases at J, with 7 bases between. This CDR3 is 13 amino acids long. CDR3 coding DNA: TGTGCCAGCAGCTTAGCGCGGGGCACTGAAGCTTTCTTT. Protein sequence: CASSLARGTEAFF.

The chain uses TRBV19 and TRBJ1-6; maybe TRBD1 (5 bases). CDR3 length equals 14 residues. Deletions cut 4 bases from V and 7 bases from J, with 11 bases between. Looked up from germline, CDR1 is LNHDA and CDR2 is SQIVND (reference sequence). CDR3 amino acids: CASSKQGRNSPLHF. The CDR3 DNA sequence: TGTGCCAGTAGTAAGCAGGGAAGGAATTCACCCCTCCACTTT.

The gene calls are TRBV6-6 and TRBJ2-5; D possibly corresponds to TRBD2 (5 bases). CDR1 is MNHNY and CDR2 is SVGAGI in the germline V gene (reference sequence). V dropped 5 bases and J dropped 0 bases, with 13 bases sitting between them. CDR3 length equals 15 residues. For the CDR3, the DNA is TGTGCCAGCAGTCCCGTCCCGGGGTACCAAGAGACCCAGTACTTC. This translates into CASSPVPGYQETQYF.

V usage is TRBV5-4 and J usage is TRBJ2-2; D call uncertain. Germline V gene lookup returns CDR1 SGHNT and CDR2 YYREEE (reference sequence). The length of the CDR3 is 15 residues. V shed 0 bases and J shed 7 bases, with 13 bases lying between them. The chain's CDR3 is CASSLDSLRGGELFF. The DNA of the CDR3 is TGTGCCAGCAGCTTGGATAGCCTGCGCGGCGGGGAGCTGTTTTTT. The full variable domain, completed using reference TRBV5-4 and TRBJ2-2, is ETGVTQSPTHLIKTRGQQVTLRCSSQSGHNTVSWYQQALGQGPQFIFQYYREEENGRGNFPPRFSGLQFPNYSSELNVNALELDDSALYLCASSLDSLRGGELFFGEGSRLTVL.

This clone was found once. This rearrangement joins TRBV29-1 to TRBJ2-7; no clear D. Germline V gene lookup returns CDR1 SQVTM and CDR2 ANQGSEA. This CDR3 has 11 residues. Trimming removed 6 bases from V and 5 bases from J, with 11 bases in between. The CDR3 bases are TGCAGCGTAACTTTGTCCCACGAGCAGTACTTC. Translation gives CSVTLSHEQYF.

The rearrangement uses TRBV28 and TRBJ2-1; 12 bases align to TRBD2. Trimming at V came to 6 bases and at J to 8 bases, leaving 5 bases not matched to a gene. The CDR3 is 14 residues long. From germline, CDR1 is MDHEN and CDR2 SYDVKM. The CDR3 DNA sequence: TGTGCCAGCAGAACTAGCGGGGGGAGGTATGAGCAGTTCTTC. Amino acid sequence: CASRTSGGRYEQFF.

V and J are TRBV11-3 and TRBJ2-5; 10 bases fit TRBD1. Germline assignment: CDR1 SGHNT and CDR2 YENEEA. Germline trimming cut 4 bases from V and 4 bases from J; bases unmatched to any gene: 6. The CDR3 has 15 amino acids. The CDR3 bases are TGTGCCAGCAGCTCCAACCGGGACAGGGGAGAGACCCAGTACTTC. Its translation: CASSSNRDRGETQYF.

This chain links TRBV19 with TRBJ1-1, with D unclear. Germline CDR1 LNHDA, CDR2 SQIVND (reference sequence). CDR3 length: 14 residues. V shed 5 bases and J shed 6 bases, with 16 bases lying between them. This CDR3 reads CASSLTTGMAEAFF. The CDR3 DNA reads TGTGCCAGTAGTCTAACTACGGGGATGGCTGAAGCTTTCTTT.

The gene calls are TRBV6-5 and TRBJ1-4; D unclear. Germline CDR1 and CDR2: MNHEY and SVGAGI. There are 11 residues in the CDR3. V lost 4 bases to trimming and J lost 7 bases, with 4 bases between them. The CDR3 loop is CASSSGEKLFF. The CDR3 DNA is TGTGCCAGCAGTTCCGGTGAAAAACTGTTTTTT.

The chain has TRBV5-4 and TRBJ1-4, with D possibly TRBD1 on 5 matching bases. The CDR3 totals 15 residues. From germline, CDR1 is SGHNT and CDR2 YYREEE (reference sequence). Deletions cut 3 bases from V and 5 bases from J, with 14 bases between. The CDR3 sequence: CASSSGGMENEKLFF. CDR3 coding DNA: TGTGCCAGCAGCTCGGGGGGAATGGAAAATGAAAAACTGTTTTTT.